Detailed here is one T cell receptor beta chain. The target antigen is unknown. This sample is part of a study of Ad26.COV2.S vaccination and SARS-CoV-2 variants. Study-level findings and limits: Spike-specific responses of CD8+ and CD4+ T cells were reported to display substantial breadth after vaccination.

Method: immunoSEQ multiplex PCR; TCRdb's copy keeps in-frame clones and lacks some. Among about 400,000 clones listed, about 88% were seen once. Specified treatment: approximately 18 received Ad26.COV2.S at low or high dose, single or two shots; 5 received placebo; per-sample allocation not given. The study sampled participants on day 63 after the first vaccine or placebo injection. This vaccine is an Ad26 vector that expresses the Wuhan-strain SARS-CoV-2 spike. The CDR3 has 15 residues. The V end lost 5 bases, the J end lost 2 bases, and 15 bases lay between the germline ends. The germline V gene encodes CDR1 SGHTA and CDR2 FQGNSA.

The chain employs TRBV7-2 and TRBJ2-5, with D uncertain. The receptor was isolated from a person aged 18-65 years who received the Ad26.COV2.S COVID-19 vaccine or a placebo. The sequences come from peripheral blood, collected in a trial of Ad26.COV2.S vaccine versus placebo. The CDR3 protein is CASSPQNDLQETQYF. The CDR3 coding sequence is TGTGCCAGCAGCCCCCAGAACGACCTACAAGAGACCCAGTACTTC.